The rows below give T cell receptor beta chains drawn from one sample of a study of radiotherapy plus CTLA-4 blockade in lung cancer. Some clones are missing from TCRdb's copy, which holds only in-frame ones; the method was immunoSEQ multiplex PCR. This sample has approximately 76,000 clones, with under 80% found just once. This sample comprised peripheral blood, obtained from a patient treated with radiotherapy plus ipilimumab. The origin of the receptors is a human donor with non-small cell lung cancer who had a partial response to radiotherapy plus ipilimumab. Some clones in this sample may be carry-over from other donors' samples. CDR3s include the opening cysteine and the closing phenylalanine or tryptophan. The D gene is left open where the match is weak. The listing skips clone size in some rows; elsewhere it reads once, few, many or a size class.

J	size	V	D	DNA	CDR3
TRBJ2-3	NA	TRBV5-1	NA	TGCGCCAGCAGCCCGAGTAATTCACCGCAGTATTTT	CASSPSNSPQYF
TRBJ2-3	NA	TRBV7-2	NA	TGTGCCAGCAGTAACATAGATACGCAGTATTTT	CASSNIDTQYF
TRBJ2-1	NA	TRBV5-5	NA	TGTGCCAGCAGCTTTAGAGTTTCCGTGCAGGCTGAGCAGTTCTTC	CASSFRVSVQAEQFF
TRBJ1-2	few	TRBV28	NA	TGTGCCAGCAGTTTATTCGTCTCGGGAGGCTACACCTTC	CASSLFVSGGYTF
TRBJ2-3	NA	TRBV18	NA	TGTGCCAGCTCAGAAAGGGGGACAGATACGCAGTATTTT	CASSERGTDTQYF
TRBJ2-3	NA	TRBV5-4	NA	TGTGCCAGCAGCTCTCCGCGGGAAAGAACAGATACGCAGTATTTT	CASSSPRERTDTQYF
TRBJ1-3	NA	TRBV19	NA	TGTGCCAGTAAGAGGGACTCTGGAAACACCATATATTTT	CASKRDSGNTIYF
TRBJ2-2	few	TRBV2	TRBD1	TGTGCCAGCGCCGGGACAGCCCAAACCGGGGAGCTGTTTTTT	CASAGTAQTGELFF
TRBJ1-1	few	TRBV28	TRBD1	TGTGCCAGCAGCTCCCCGGGACAGGGCTACACTGAAACTTTCTTT	CASSSPGQGYTETFF
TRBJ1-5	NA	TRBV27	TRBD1	TGTGCCAGCAGTTCCCTCGGACAGGGGGGGATACGGCCCCAGCATTTT	CASSSLGQGGIRPQHF
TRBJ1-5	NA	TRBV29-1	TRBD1	TGCAGCGTTGTCGGGACAGGGATGAATCAGCCCCAGCATTTT	CSVVGTGMNQPQHF
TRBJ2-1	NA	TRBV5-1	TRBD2	TGCGCCAGCAGCTTGGATAGCGGGTACAATGAGCAGTTCTTC	CASSLDSGYNEQFF
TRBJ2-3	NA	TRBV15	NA	TGTGCCACCAGCAGAGATTGGGGGGGCAGTTCCACAGATACGCAGTATTTT	CATSRDWGGSSTDTQYF
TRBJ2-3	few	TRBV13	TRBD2	TGTGCCAGCAGCCACAGCGGGACCACAGATACGCAGTATTTT	CASSHSGTTDTQYF
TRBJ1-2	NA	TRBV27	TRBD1	TGTGCCAGCAGCGGACAGGGTCCCTATGGCTACACCTTC	CASSGQGPYGYTF